The clone carrying this T cell receptor beta chain has only a few counts. The data originate from a study of T cell changes during pregnancy in multiple sclerosis. Profiling relied on immunoSEQ multiplex PCR, and the TCRdb table lists in-frame clones only, not all of them. The sample lists 50,000 to 65,000 clones; approximately 90% were seen once. The CDR3 has 14 amino acids. The germline CDR1 and CDR2 sequences are SGHAT and FQDESV (reference sequence). Trimming took 4 bases from V and 10 from J, leaving 19 bases between them. J is TRBJ1-1 and V is TRBV11-1; D gene ambiguous. Sample: peripheral blood, taken in the first trimester of pregnancy. The TCR originated in a female donor in good health, enrolled as a control in a pregnancy study. CDR3 region: CASSSLTGSPRAFF. CDR3 coding DNA: TGTGCCAGCAGCTCATTGACGGGTTCTCCAAGAGCTTTCTTT.